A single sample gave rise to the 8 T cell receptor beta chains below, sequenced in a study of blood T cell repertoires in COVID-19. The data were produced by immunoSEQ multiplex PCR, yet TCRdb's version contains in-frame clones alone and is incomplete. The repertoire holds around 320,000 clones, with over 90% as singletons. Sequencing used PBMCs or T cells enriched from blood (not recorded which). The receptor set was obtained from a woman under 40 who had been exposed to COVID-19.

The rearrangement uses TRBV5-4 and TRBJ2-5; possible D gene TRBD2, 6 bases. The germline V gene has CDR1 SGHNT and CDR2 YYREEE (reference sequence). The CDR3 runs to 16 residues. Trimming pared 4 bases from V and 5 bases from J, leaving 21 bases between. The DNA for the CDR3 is TGTGCCAGCAGCCCGGCATCTGTGCGGGGCGGTGAGACCCAGTACTTC. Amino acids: CASSPASVRGGETQYF.

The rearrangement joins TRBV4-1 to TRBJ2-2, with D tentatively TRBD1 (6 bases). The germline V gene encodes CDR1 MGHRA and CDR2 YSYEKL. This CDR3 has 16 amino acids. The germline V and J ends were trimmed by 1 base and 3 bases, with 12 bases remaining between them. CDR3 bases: TGCGCCAGCAGCCAAGTATCCGGACAGCACACCGGGGAGCTGTTTTTT. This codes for CASSQVSGQHTGELFF.

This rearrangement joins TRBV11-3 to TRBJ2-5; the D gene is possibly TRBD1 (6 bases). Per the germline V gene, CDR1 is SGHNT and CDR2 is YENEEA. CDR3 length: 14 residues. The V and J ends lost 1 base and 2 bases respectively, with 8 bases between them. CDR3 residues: CASSLGQDQETQYF. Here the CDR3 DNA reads TGTGCCAGCAGCTTAGGACAGGATCAAGAGACCCAGTACTTC.

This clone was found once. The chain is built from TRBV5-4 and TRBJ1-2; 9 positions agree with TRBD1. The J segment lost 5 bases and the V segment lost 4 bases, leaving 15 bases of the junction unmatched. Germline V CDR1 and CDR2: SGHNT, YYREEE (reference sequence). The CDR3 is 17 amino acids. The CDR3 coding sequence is TGTGCCAGCAGCAGAAGTACACAGGGGGCAGGGAGGTATGGCTACACCTTC. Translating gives CASSRSTQGAGRYGYTF.

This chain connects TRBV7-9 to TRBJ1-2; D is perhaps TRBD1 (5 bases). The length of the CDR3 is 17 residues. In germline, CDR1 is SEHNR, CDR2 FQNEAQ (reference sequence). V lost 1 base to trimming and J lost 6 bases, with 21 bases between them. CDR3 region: CASSLGRRGPPPHGYTF. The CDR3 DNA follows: TGTGCCAGCAGCTTAGGTAGGAGGGGACCGCCGCCTCATGGCTACACCTTC.

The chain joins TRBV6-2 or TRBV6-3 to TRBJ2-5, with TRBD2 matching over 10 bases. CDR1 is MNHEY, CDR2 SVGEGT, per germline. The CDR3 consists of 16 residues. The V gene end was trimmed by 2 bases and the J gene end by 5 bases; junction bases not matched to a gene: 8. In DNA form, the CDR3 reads TGTGCCAGCAGTTACATACCTAGCGGGGGAATCGAGACCCAGTACTTC. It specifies CASSYIPSGGIETQYF.

CDR3 region: CASSRSAGGFGTEAFF. The CDR3 DNA reads as TGTGCCAGCAGCCGCTCGGCAGGGGGCTTTGGCACTGAAGCTTTCTTT. The chain employs TRBV3-1 (or the pseudogene TRBV3-2) and TRBJ1-1, with 8 bases lining up with TRBD1. The CDR3 covers 16 residues. Germline CDR1 reads LGHDT; CDR2 reads YNNKEL (reference sequence). With V trimmed by 4 bases and J by 4 bases, 11 bases remained unmatched.

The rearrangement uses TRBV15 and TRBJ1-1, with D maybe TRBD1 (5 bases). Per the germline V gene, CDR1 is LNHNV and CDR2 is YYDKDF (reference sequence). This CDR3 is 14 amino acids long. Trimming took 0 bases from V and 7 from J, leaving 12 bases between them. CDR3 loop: CATSRDRGRVEAFF. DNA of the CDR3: TGTGCCACCAGCAGAGATAGGGGTCGGGTTGAAGCTTTCTTT.